This passage covers 32 T cell receptor beta chains from one sample sequenced in a study of identical twins. TCRdb re-derived calls from the 5' RACE reads in MiXCR, one entry per CDR3 protein. The repertoire holds approximately 500,000 distinct CDR3 sequences, roughly 15% seen once, with around 0.48% in the top ten. Another study also made use of these data, one on yellow fever vaccine responses in identical twins.

Sequenced: CD4+ T cells sorted from blood. These receptors were taken from a woman younger than 35 in good health.

CDR3 amino acids: CSARRNGDGYTF. The CDR3, as DNA: TGCAGTGCTAGGAGAAACGGGGATGGCTACACCTTC. This chain joins TRBV20-1 and TRBJ1-2, with no clear D. Germline V gene data show CDR1 as DFQATT and CDR2 as SNEGSKA (reference sequence). This CDR3 has 12 amino acids. Trimming shortened V by 3 bases and J by 6 bases, and 11 bases separated the two germline ends.

The chain links TRBV28 to TRBJ2-5; 9 nucleotides line up with TRBD1. The CDR3 covers 14 residues. With V trimmed by 6 bases and J by 3 bases, 5 bases remained unmatched. CDR1 and CDR2 from the germline V gene are MDHEN and SYDVKM. CDR3 loop: CASSLQGAEETQYF. DNA for the CDR3: TGTGCCAGCAGCTTACAGGGGGCAGAAGAGACCCAGTACTTC.

This clonotype has only a few counts. This chain uses TRBV5-1 with TRBJ2-1; D may be TRBD1 (6 bases). The CDR3 totals 14 residues. Germline V gene sequence: CDR1 SGHRS, CDR2 YFSETQ. With 3 bases removed from V and 4 bases from J, the gap between germline ends came to 11 bases. The CDR3 DNA sequence: TGCGCCAGCAGCTCCCGGGACATATACAATGAGCAGTTCTTC. Protein sequence: CASSSRDIYNEQFF.

The chain recombines TRBV20-1 with TRBJ2-3, with D perhaps assigned TRBD1 or TRBD2 (6 bases each). V gave up 2 bases and J gave up 0 bases, with 12 bases separating them. Germline V CDR1 and CDR2: DFQATT, SNEGSKA (reference sequence). This CDR3 has 15 residues. The CDR3 spells CSARSRGLSTDTQYF. CDR3 nucleotide sequence: TGCAGTGCTAGATCCCGGGGGCTAAGCACAGATACGCAGTATTTT.

J is TRBJ2-3 and V is TRBV5-1, with D perhaps matching TRBD1 (6 bases). Trimming pared 0 bases from V and 0 bases from J, leaving 14 bases between. CDR1 is SGHRS, CDR2 YFSETQ, per germline. The CDR3 runs to 17 residues. The CDR3 loop reads CASSLALQGQSTDTQYF. CDR3 sequence (DNA): TGCGCCAGCAGCTTGGCACTACAGGGCCAAAGCACAGATACGCAGTATTTT.

This chain uses TRBV5-1 with TRBJ1-1, with 10 bases matching TRBD1. This CDR3 region has 16 residues. Per the germline V gene, CDR1 is SGHRS and CDR2 is YFSETQ. V lost 0 bases to trimming and J lost 1 base; unmatched junction nucleotides: 3. CDR3 in amino acids: CASSLGDRGTNTEAFF. The CDR3 DNA reads TGCGCCAGCAGCTTGGGGGACAGGGGTACGAACACTGAAGCTTTCTTT.

The V gene is TRBV5-5, the J gene TRBJ2-1; D is perhaps TRBD1 (6 bases). Germline CDR1 is SGHKS and CDR2 is YYEKEE (reference sequence). Trimming pared 0 bases from V and 0 bases from J, leaving 7 bases between. This CDR3 is 15 amino acids long. This CDR3 is CASSLGDNSYNEQFF. The CDR3, as DNA: TGTGCCAGCAGCTTGGGGGACAACTCCTACAATGAGCAGTTCTTC.

This clonotype showed up just a few times. The chain couples TRBV29-1 to TRBJ2-7; 8 nucleotides line up with TRBD2. This CDR3 comprises 12 residues. CDR1 and CDR2 from the germline V gene are SQVTM and ANQGSEA. The V gene end was trimmed by 7 bases and the J gene end by 7 bases; junction bases not matched to a gene: 9. DNA for the CDR3: TGCAGCGGCCTAGGGACGGGGGGGGAGCAGTACTTC. Residues: CSGLGTGGEQYF.

This chain uses TRBV29-1 with TRBJ2-7; 9 bases agree with TRBD2. CDR3 length: 14 residues. Germline V gene data show CDR1 as SQVTM and CDR2 as ANQGSEA. V lost 5 bases and J lost 2; bases outside the gene matches: 7. CDR3 residues: CSVRRLADTYEQYF. In DNA, the CDR3 is TGCAGCGTTCGCAGACTAGCGGATACCTACGAGCAGTACTTC.

This clonotype was seen only a few times. The V and J genes are TRBV20-1 and TRBJ1-1; D remains ambiguous. The CDR3 is made up of 15 amino acids. Germline V lookup: CDR1 DFQATT, CDR2 SNEGSKA (reference sequence). The V end lost 3 bases, the J end lost 4 bases, and 18 bases lay between the germline ends. CDR3 protein: CSAREPGRDITEAFF. In nucleotides, the CDR3 is TGCAGTGCTAGGGAACCCGGACGCGACATCACTGAAGCTTTCTTT.

J is TRBJ1-2 and V is TRBV6-5; no clear D gene. Germline CDR1 MNHEY, CDR2 SVGAGI. The CDR3 is made up of 14 amino acids. Trimming shortened V by 2 bases and J by 0 bases, and 7 bases separated the two germline ends. The CDR3 DNA is TGTGCCAGCAGTTACGGTGCGGCTAACTATGGCTACACCTTC. Protein sequence: CASSYGAANYGYTF.

In its sample, this clonotype was seen a few times. The genes are TRBV4-2 and TRBJ1-2; 8 bases fit TRBD1. Losses at the gene ends were 3 bases for V and 8 bases for J; bases not matched to a gene: 11. The CDR3 is made up of 15 amino acids. Germline V lookup: CDR1 LGHNA, CDR2 YNFKEQ. The CDR3 DNA is TGTGCCAGCAGCCATGACCCTGGACAGGGTGGGGGCTACACCTTC. Residues: CASSHDPGQGGGYTF.

This clonotype has more than one count but fewer than ten. The CDR3 here is CASSVVREYGEQFF. CDR3 coding DNA: TGTGCCAGCAGCGTAGTGCGGGAGTATGGTGAGCAGTTCTTC. The genes are TRBV9 and TRBJ2-1; 7 nucleotides align to TRBD2. This CDR3 has 14 amino acids. The trim removed 0 bases at V and 9 bases at J, leaving 6 bases unmatched. Germline CDR1 reads SGDLS; CDR2 reads YYNGEE.

This rearrangement joins TRBV10-3 to TRBJ2-5; D is unresolved. Germline V CDR1 and CDR2: ENHRY, SYGVKD. Trimming cost V 3 bases and J 2 bases, with 10 bases left between them. The CDR3 has 14 residues. The CDR3 here is CAISEPTTQETQYF. The CDR3 nucleotides are TGTGCCATCAGTGAACCGACAACTCAAGAGACCCAGTACTTC.

CDR3 in amino acids: CASSQVPGPNEQYF. The CDR3 DNA reads TGTGCCAGCAGCCAAGTTCCCGGCCCTAACGAGCAGTACTTC. The chain couples TRBV3-1 to TRBJ2-7; D gene uncertain. From germline, CDR1 is LGHDT and CDR2 YNNKEL (reference sequence). CDR3 length: 14 amino acids. V shed 1 base and J shed 5 bases, with 12 bases lying between them.

This clonotype was counted between two and nine times. The rearrangement links TRBV5-1 to TRBJ2-2; D unclear. Trimming stripped 2 bases from V and 2 bases from J, with 7 bases between. The CDR3 spans 14 residues. CDR1 SGHRS and CDR2 YFSETQ come from the germline V gene. CDR3 nucleotides: TGCGCCAGCAGCTTCTCGGGTAACACCGGGGAGCTGTTTTTT. It encodes CASSFSGNTGELFF.

This rearrangement joins TRBV7-9 to TRBJ2-1, with 9 bases that match TRBD2. Germline CDR1 reads SEHNR; CDR2 reads FQNEAQ (reference sequence). This CDR3 has 16 amino acids. Germline trimming cut 1 base from V and 6 bases from J; bases unmatched to any gene: 7. The CDR3 nucleotides are TGTGCCAGCAGCTTAGGCGATAGCGGGGGACCCAATGAGCAGTTCTTC. It yields the protein CASSLGDSGGPNEQFF.

In its sample, this clonotype was seen a few times. The V and J genes are TRBV10-3 and TRBJ1-5; D gene ambiguous. CDR1 and CDR2 from the germline V gene are ENHRY and SYGVKD. Trimming shortened V by 3 bases and J by 5 bases, and 11 bases separated the two germline ends. The CDR3 spans 14 residues. This chain's CDR3 is CAISDTGGHQPQHF. The CDR3 coding sequence is TGTGCCATCAGTGACACCGGCGGCCATCAGCCCCAGCATTTT.

This clonotype was counted between two and nine times. The chain joins TRBV12-3 or TRBV12-4 to TRBJ2-3, with D perhaps TRBD1 (6 bases). Trimming took off 4 bases at V and 2 bases at J, with 13 bases between the two ends. This CDR3 region has 15 residues. CDR3 DNA: TGTGCCAGCAGTTGGTGGGCAGGGGTCACAGATACGCAGTATTTT. It yields the protein CASSWWAGVTDTQYF.

This clonotype was recorded a few times. The chain combines TRBV5-1 with TRBJ2-2, with D unclear. The V end lost 3 bases, the J end lost 5 bases, and 14 bases lay between the germline ends. Germline CDR1 is SGHRS and CDR2 is YFSETQ. The CDR3 is made up of 15 amino acids. The CDR3 region is CASSYSGLGTGELFF. CDR3 DNA: TGCGCCAGCAGCTACTCCGGGCTAGGGACCGGGGAGCTGTTTTTT.

This clonotype was observed a few times. The chain carries TRBV21-1 and TRBJ1-2; TRBD1 is taken as the D call from the table, unchecked against the DNA. TRBV21-1 is reported as a pseudogene. This CDR3 comprises 13 residues. CDR3 residues: CAGRTGEDYGYTF. In DNA form, the CDR3 reads TGTGCCGGGCGGACAGGGGAGGACTATGGCTACACCTTC.

This clonotype has a count of ten or more. V gene TRBV2 combines with J gene TRBJ1-2; D unclear. V gave up 3 bases and J gave up 0 bases, with 8 bases separating them. There are 14 residues in the CDR3. Germline CDR1 and CDR2: SNHLY and FYNNEI. CDR3 loop: CASSDQPSNYGYTF. The CDR3 DNA is TGTGCCAGCAGTGACCAGCCTTCTAACTATGGCTACACCTTC.

The rearrangement joins TRBV4-2 to TRBJ2-7; 8 positions match TRBD2. The CDR3 runs to 15 residues. Per germline, CDR1 LGHNA and CDR2 YNFKEQ. Trimming removed 3 bases from V and 3 bases from J; junction bases left unmatched: 7. The chain's CDR3 is CASSQATSGLYEQYF. CDR3 DNA sequence: TGTGCCAGCAGCCAGGCAACTAGCGGCCTCTACGAGCAGTACTTC.

J is TRBJ2-2 and V is TRBV20-1, with D unclear. The germline V gene has CDR1 DFQATT and CDR2 SNEGSKA (reference sequence). The CDR3 is 11 amino acids. V lost 5 bases and J lost 2, with 3 bases in between. The CDR3 loop is CSAYNTGELFF. CDR3 DNA: TGCAGTGCTTATAACACCGGGGAGCTGTTTTTT.

The J gene is TRBJ2-5, the V gene TRBV12-3 or TRBV12-4; a possible D gene is TRBD2 (6 bases). With 5 bases removed from V and 2 bases from J, the gap between germline ends came to 12 bases. The CDR3 is made up of 14 amino acids. The CDR3 loop is CASSRFGGQETQYF. CDR3 DNA: TGTGCCAGCAGTCGTTTCGGGGGACAAGAGACCCAGTACTTC.

The rearrangement links TRBV29-1 to TRBJ2-5, with 7 bases lining up with TRBD2. Germline V lookup: CDR1 SQVTM, CDR2 ANQGSEA. This CDR3 is built from 13 residues. Unmatched junction bases numbered 4, after V lost 4 bases and J lost 2 bases. The CDR3 DNA sequence: TGCAGCGTTGGTGGCGGGGGACAAGAGACCCAGTACTTC. Residues: CSVGGGGQETQYF.

This chain uses TRBV11-2 with TRBJ2-7; D possibly matches TRBD1 or TRBD2 (5 bases each). The V gene's germline CDR1 is SGHAT and CDR2 FQNNGV. V lost 5 bases and J 6 bases, leaving 11 bases between the germline ends. The CDR3 contains 12 residues. CDR3 residues: CASSLSGPEQYV. CDR3 nucleotides: TGTGCCAGCAGCCTCTCGGGACCCGAGCAGTACGTC.

There are a few counts of this clonotype. The V and J genes are TRBV10-3 and TRBJ2-1; 8 bases map to TRBD2. V gave up 11 bases and J gave up 3 bases; unmatched junction bases: 6. This CDR3 is built from 13 residues. In germline, CDR1 is ENHRY, CDR2 SYGVKD. The CDR3 loop reads CAARTSLYNEQFF. The CDR3 coding sequence is TGTGCCGCCCGGACTAGCCTCTACAATGAGCAGTTCTTC.

There are a few counts of this clonotype. The V and J genes are TRBV12-3 or TRBV12-4 and TRBJ2-7; no clear D gene. The V gene lost 3 bases and the J gene lost 0 bases, with 6 bases spanning the gap. The CDR3 runs to 13 residues. Here the CDR3 DNA reads TGTGCCAGCAGTTTGGGAACCTCCTACGAGCAGTACGTC. Translated: CASSLGTSYEQYV.

The CDR3 coding sequence is TGTGCCAGCAGCCAGGGACCTTCGAGGGCAGATACGCAGTATTTT. Its translation: CASSQGPSRADTQYF. This chain uses TRBV11-2 with TRBJ2-3; D is perhaps TRBD1 or TRBD2 (5 bases each). CDR3 size: 15 residues. Germline V gene sequence: CDR1 SGHAT, CDR2 FQNNGV. The V and J ends lost 5 bases and 4 bases respectively, with 16 bases between them.

In this sample, this clonotype turned up a few times. CDR3 DNA sequence: TGTGCCAGCACCTACCCTAGCGGGAGGTCAGATACGCAGTATTTT. Its protein product is CASTYPSGRSDTQYF. The genes are TRBV28 and TRBJ2-3, with TRBD2 matching over 11 bases. Germline loops: CDR1 MDHEN, CDR2 SYDVKM. J lost 4 bases, V lost 7 bases, and 7 bases had no gene match. The CDR3 contains 15 residues.

The chain employs TRBV29-1 and TRBJ1-1, with D unclear. Germline V gene data show CDR1 as SQVTM and CDR2 as ANQGSEA. The CDR3 length is 12 residues. V was shortened by 7 bases and J by 2 bases, with 11 bases between the two germline ends. CDR3 loop: CSAPLGNTEAFF. The CDR3, as DNA: TGCAGCGCACCGTTGGGTAACACTGAAGCTTTCTTT.